This T cell receptor (beta chain) was captured by sequencing in a study of CD8 T cells in ankylosing spondylitis. The table lists this clonotype with a few counts. Its matching antigen is unknown. General study results and limits: A TCR beta motif made of eight highly homologous variants seemed typical of ankylosing spondylitis blood. Clones that were linked to disease were CD8+ and were relatively rare in peripheral blood. Previously reported in reactive arthritis synovial fluid and blood were some of the motif variants. Reports say disease-linked clones showed up significantly more in matched ankylosing spondylitis synovial fluid.

Trimming left V 8 bases short and J 1 base short, with 17 bases between. The CDR3 consists of 15 residues. Germline-derived CDR1 and CDR2 are ENHRY and SYGVKD. Using quantitative 5'-RACE with molecular barcodes, the authors made TCR beta libraries. TCRdb used MiXCR to reprocess the 5' RACE reads, holding one entry per CDR3 protein. The table includes around 890,000 distinct CDR3 sequences, about an eighth detected once. The chain joins TRBV10-3 to TRBJ1-1; D unresolved. The clonotype comes from a male donor with ankylosing spondylitis. Specimen: blood, either unsorted or a sorted T cell fraction (not recorded which). The CDR3 sequence is CAIRPVVGGNTEAFF. CDR3 DNA: TGTGCCATCCGCCCCGTGGTCGGCGGGAACACTGAAGCTTTCTTT.